These 31 T cell receptor beta chains were all obtained from the same sample, sequenced in a study of blood T cell repertoires in COVID-19. TCRdb's copy holds only in-frame clones and misses some; the assay was immunoSEQ multiplex PCR. The sample carries 180,000 or so clones, about 86% recorded once. The sample comprised PBMCs or T cells enriched from blood (not recorded which). These TCRs come from a woman between 45 and 65 years old in a cohort exposed to, infected with or recovered from COVID-19 (not recorded which).

This clone was detected once. This chain uses TRBV19 with TRBJ2-7, with 13 bases identical to TRBD2. J gave up 5 bases and V 7 bases, and 5 bases lay outside the gene matches. Germline assignment: CDR1 LNHDA and CDR2 SQIVND (reference sequence). The CDR3 has 14 amino acids. CDR3 sequence (DNA): TGTGCCAGTACGACTAGCGGGGGGTCTAACGAGCAGTACTTC. Translation: CASTTSGGSNEQYF.

The gene calls are TRBV30 and TRBJ2-7, with a possible D match to TRBD2 (6 bases). Trimming shortened V by 3 bases and J by 10 bases, and 22 bases separated the two germline ends. Germline V gene data show CDR1 as GTSNPN and CDR2 as SVGIG (reference sequence). The CDR3 has 14 amino acids. Here the CDR3 DNA reads TGTGCCTGGAGCCCCACTCCCGGGAGCAGAAATCAGTACTTC. Amino acid sequence: CAWSPTPGSRNQYF.

This clone turned up a few times. This rearrangement joins TRBV9 to TRBJ1-4; TRBD1 agrees at 8 bases. CDR3 length: 16 residues. Germline loops: CDR1 SGDLS, CDR2 YYNGEE. Trimming removed 3 bases from V and 4 bases from J; junction bases left unmatched: 8. The CDR3 bases are TGTGCCAGCAGCGCCGGGACAGGTTGGGGTAATGAAAAACTGTTTTTT. Its translation is CASSAGTGWGNEKLFF.

The gene calls are TRBV7-2 and TRBJ1-1; D remains ambiguous. Trimming cost V 1 base and J 1 base, with 7 bases left between them. CDR1 SGHTA and CDR2 FQGNSA come from the germline V gene. The CDR3 has 14 amino acids. The CDR3 nucleotides read TGTGCCAGCAGCTTAGTTGGGCAGAACACTGAAGCTTTCTTT. Translated, it gives CASSLVGQNTEAFF.

The table lists this clone with a count of one. The chain is built from TRBV4-2 and TRBJ2-1, with unresolved D. The V end lost 0 bases, the J end lost 0 bases, and 9 bases lay between the germline ends. The CDR3 totals 16 residues. The germline V gene has CDR1 LGHNA and CDR2 YNFKEQ. The CDR3, as DNA: TGTGCCAGCAGCCAAGATCGAAGTAGCTCCTACAATGAGCAGTTCTTC. Protein product: CASSQDRSSSYNEQFF.

This clone occurred once. The chain combines TRBV6-6 with TRBJ2-7, with TRBD1 matching 8 bases. From germline, CDR1 is MNHNY and CDR2 SVGAGI (reference sequence). The trim removed 6 bases at V and 3 bases at J, leaving 10 bases unmatched. This CDR3 is 15 amino acids long. CDR3 in DNA: TGTGCCAGCAGCGAAATAGACAGGGGATACTACGAGCAGTACTTC. This gives the protein CASSEIDRGYYEQYF.

V and J are TRBV30 and TRBJ2-2, with 14 bases aligning to TRBD2. V trimming: 1 base; J trimming: 7 bases; junction bases outside the gene matches: 5. Germline values: CDR1 GTSNPN, CDR2 SVGIG (reference sequence). The CDR3 runs 16 residues. The CDR3 here is CAWSGLAGGPIGELFF. For the CDR3, the DNA is TGTGCCTGGAGTGGACTAGCGGGGGGGCCGATCGGGGAGCTGTTTTTT.

This chain connects TRBV11-3 to TRBJ2-3; 8 bases are shared with TRBD1. Trimming cost V 1 base and J 4 bases; bases outside gene matches: 7. Germline lookup yields CDR1 SGHNT and CDR2 YENEEA. CDR3 length equals 16 residues. The CDR3 protein is CASSLGHRGLADTQYF. In DNA, the CDR3 is TGTGCCAGCAGCTTAGGCCACAGGGGGTTGGCAGATACGCAGTATTTT.

V is TRBV6-5 and J is TRBJ1-6; 9 bases agree with TRBD1. After removal of 8 bases from V and 6 bases from J, the junction contained 2 bases not matched to a gene. The germline V gene encodes CDR1 MNHEY and CDR2 SVGAGI. This CDR3 region has 13 residues. The CDR3 DNA follows: TGTGCCAGCGGGACAGGGTTTAATTCACCCCTCCACTTT. It yields the protein CASGTGFNSPLHF.

The chain combines TRBV6-2 or TRBV6-3 with TRBJ1-1, with D tentatively TRBD1 (5 bases). The CDR3 totals 18 residues. V was trimmed by 6 bases and J by 0 bases, leaving 23 bases between them. From germline, CDR1 is MNHEY and CDR2 SVGEGT. Here the CDR3 reads CASSRSVQGRFLNTEAFF. The CDR3, as DNA: TGTGCCAGCAGCCGTAGTGTCCAGGGAAGATTCCTGAACACTGAAGCTTTCTTT.

J is TRBJ2-3 and V is TRBV2; the D is unclear. Germline V gene lookup returns CDR1 SNHLY and CDR2 FYNNEI. Trimming cost V 6 bases and J 6 bases, with 16 bases left between them. The CDR3 covers 14 residues. CDR3 amino acids: CASSAVLQTDTQYF. The CDR3, as DNA: TGTGCCAGCAGCGCGGTTCTACAAACGGATACGCAGTATTTT.

The chain carries TRBV11-2 and TRBJ2-1, with D tentatively TRBD1 (6 bases). V was clipped by 5 bases and J by 9 bases, with 11 bases between them. The CDR3 sequence is 12 residues long. Germline CDR1 reads SGHAT; CDR2 reads FQNNGV. The CDR3 bases are TGTGCCAGCAGCCCCGTAGGGGGTGAGCAGTTCTTC. Protein sequence: CASSPVGGEQFF. Full variable domain (remainder filled in from reference TRBV11-2 and TRBJ2-1): EAGVAQSPRYKIIEKRQSVAFWCNPISGHATLYWYQQILGQGPKLLIQFQNNGVVDDSQLPKDRFSAERLKGVDSTLKIQPAKLEDSAVYLCASSPVGGEQFFGPGTRLTVL.

The chain employs TRBV7-2 and TRBJ1-3; D gene unclear. Germline V gene data show CDR1 as SGHTA and CDR2 as FQGNSA. Trimming left V 1 base short and J 0 bases short, with 7 bases between. This CDR3 comprises 15 residues. Here the CDR3 reads CASSLDASSGNTIYF. The CDR3 DNA reads as TGTGCCAGCAGCTTAGATGCGAGCTCTGGAAACACCATATATTTT.

The chain is built from TRBV19 and TRBJ2-7; D may be TRBD1 (6 bases). In germline, CDR1 is LNHDA, CDR2 SQIVND (reference sequence). Trimming took 3 bases from V and 2 from J, leaving 11 bases between them. The CDR3 covers 14 residues. The CDR3, as DNA: TGTGCCAGTAGTATCTCAGGGGCCGCCTACGAGCAGTACTTC. As protein: CASSISGAAYEQYF.

The CDR3 sequence: CASSLVSAGALNEQFF. Here the CDR3 DNA reads TGTGCCAGCAGCTTAGTATCGGCAGGGGCTTTAAATGAGCAGTTCTTC. This chain uses TRBV7-8 with TRBJ2-1; D possibly corresponds to TRBD1 (6 bases). The CDR3 consists of 16 residues. In germline, CDR1 is SGHVS, CDR2 FQNEAQ. Between the trimmed V and J ends, which lost 1 base and 7 bases, there was a span of 17 bases.

The gene calls are TRBV9 and TRBJ2-1; weak D call: TRBD2 (7 bases). The germline V and J ends were trimmed by 3 bases and 4 bases, with 8 bases remaining between them. Per germline, CDR1 SGDLS and CDR2 YYNGEE. The length of the CDR3 is 13 residues. This chain's CDR3 is CASSEGGYNEQFF. CDR3 coding DNA: TGTGCCAGCAGCGAGGGGGGGTACAATGAGCAGTTCTTC. Together with reference TRBV9 and TRBJ2-1, the CDR3 gives the full variable domain: DSGVTQTPKHLITATGQRVTLRCSPRSGDLSVYWYQQSLDQGLQFLIQYYNGEERAKGNILERFSAQQFPDLHSELNLSSLELGDSALYFCASSEGGYNEQFFGPGTRLTVL.

The gene calls are TRBV2 and TRBJ2-1, with a possible D match to TRBD1 (7 bases). From germline, CDR1 is SNHLY and CDR2 FYNNEI. V was shortened by 10 bases and J by 6 bases, with 19 bases between the two germline ends. CDR3 length: 14 amino acids. CDR3 in amino acids: CATGRGDRINEQFF. CDR3 DNA sequence: TGTGCCACCGGAAGGGGGGACAGAATCAATGAGCAGTTCTTC.

The chain couples TRBV30 to TRBJ1-5, with D perhaps TRBD1 (5 bases). The CDR3 contains 16 residues. With 0 bases removed from V and 4 bases from J, the gap between germline ends came to 16 bases. In germline, CDR1 is GTSNPN, CDR2 SVGIG (reference sequence). The chain's CDR3 is CAWSVPGVRGNQPQHF. The CDR3 DNA reads TGTGCCTGGAGTGTACCGGGGGTCCGAGGAAATCAGCCCCAGCATTTT.

Only one count was recorded for this clone. This sequence joins TRBV27 and TRBJ1-5; weak D call: TRBD1 (5 bases). Germline CDR1 MNHEY, CDR2 SMNVEV (reference sequence). This CDR3 is 17 amino acids long. V was pared by 3 bases and J by 0 bases, with 15 bases between. The DNA for the CDR3 is TGTGCCAGCAGTTTGCAGGGAAGAACCGATAGCAATCAGCCCCAGCATTTT. Protein product: CASSLQGRTDSNQPQHF.

The chain has TRBV3-1 (or the pseudogene TRBV3-2) and TRBJ2-3; 11 bases align to TRBD1. Germline V gene data show CDR1 as LGHDT and CDR2 as YNNKEL (reference sequence). J was trimmed by 1 base and V by 5 bases; bases with no gene match: 2. CDR3 length: 15 amino acids. CDR3 in amino acids: CASSSGQGGTDTQYF. The DNA for the CDR3 is TGTGCCAGCAGCTCGGGACAGGGGGGCACAGATACGCAGTATTTT.

This clone was counted between two and nine times. The chain combines TRBV11-2 with TRBJ1-3; 7 bases are shared with TRBD1. V lost 5 bases and J lost 2; bases outside the gene matches: 6. This CDR3 region has 15 residues. CDR1 is SGHAT and CDR2 is FQNNGV in the germline V gene. CDR3 protein: CASSLRGEAGNTIYF. The CDR3 DNA sequence: TGTGCCAGCAGCCTCAGGGGGGAGGCTGGAAACACCATATATTTT.

The chain combines TRBV5-6 with TRBJ2-1; 8 positions agree with TRBD2. The CDR3 consists of 15 residues. CDR1 and CDR2 from the germline V gene are SGHDT and YYEEEE. V dropped 1 base and J dropped 8; count of bases not matched to a gene: 8. As DNA, the CDR3 is TGTGCCAGCAGCTTGCGGGGGGGCCCACGGGATGAGCAGTTCTTC. It translates to CASSLRGGPRDEQFF.

The chain uses TRBV19 and TRBJ1-5; possibly TRBD1 for D (6 bases). CDR3 size: 15 residues. CDR1 LNHDA and CDR2 SQIVND come from the germline V gene (reference sequence). Trimming took off 5 bases at V and 0 bases at J, with 11 bases between the two ends. The CDR3 is CASSSGHYSNQPQHF. CDR3 DNA: TGTGCCAGTAGTTCGGGACACTATAGCAATCAGCCCCAGCATTTT.

The chain uses TRBV7-3 and TRBJ2-2, with D perhaps TRBD2 (5 bases). The CDR3 spans 15 residues. V lost 3 bases to trimming and J lost 5 bases, with 13 bases between them. Germline V gene data show CDR1 as SGHTA and CDR2 as FQGTGA. In DNA form, the CDR3 reads TGTGCCAGCAGCTTGTACGGGCCGGGGACCGGGGAGCTGTTTTTT. The encoded protein is CASSLYGPGTGELFF.

The V gene is TRBV27, the J gene TRBJ2-2; 11 bases line up with TRBD1. The J segment lost 4 bases and the V segment lost 6 bases, leaving 4 bases of the junction unmatched. Germline loops: CDR1 MNHEY, CDR2 SMNVEV (reference sequence). The CDR3 totals 15 residues. CDR3 sequence reads: CASRPGTGGTGELFF. The CDR3 DNA reads TGTGCCAGCAGACCTGGGACAGGGGGCACCGGGGAGCTGTTTTTT.

The chain carries TRBV4-3 and TRBJ2-1, with TRBD1 matching over 9 bases. The J segment lost 6 bases and the V segment lost 4 bases, leaving 1 base of the junction unmatched. From germline, CDR1 is LGHNA and CDR2 YSLEER. This CDR3 spans 13 amino acids. The CDR3 reads CASSLQGANEQFF. CDR3 nucleotides: TGCGCCAGCAGCCTACAGGGGGCCAATGAGCAGTTCTTC.

This chain connects TRBV19 to TRBJ1-1; D is unresolved. This CDR3 region has 15 residues. Germline V gene sequence: CDR1 LNHDA, CDR2 SQIVND (reference sequence). V lost 4 bases, J lost 0 bases, and 12 bases lay in between. CDR3 sequence (DNA): TGTGCCAGTAGTACCTCTAAGATGATGAACACTGAAGCTTTCTTT. Translating it yields CASSTSKMMNTEAFF.

CDR3 nucleotide sequence: TGCGCCAGCAGCTTTCGGACAGACACAGATACGCAGTATTTT. Protein product: CASSFRTDTDTQYF. The chain has TRBV5-1 and TRBJ2-3; D is perhaps TRBD1 (6 bases). Germline loops: CDR1 SGHRS, CDR2 YFSETQ. The V and J ends lost 2 bases and 2 bases respectively, with 9 bases between them. This CDR3 spans 14 amino acids.

This clone was counted only a few times. This chain links TRBV9 with TRBJ2-1; D is unresolved. The germline V and J ends were trimmed by 0 bases and 6 bases, with 10 bases remaining between them. CDR1 and CDR2 (germline): SGDLS, YYNGEE. The CDR3 has 14 residues. DNA of the CDR3: TGTGCCAGCAGCGTAGAGGTGGTAGCCAATGAGCAGTTCTTC. As protein: CASSVEVVANEQFF.

This clone appeared once. This chain connects TRBV19 to TRBJ2-1; weak D call: TRBD1 (8 bases). Germline lookup yields CDR1 LNHDA and CDR2 SQIVND (reference sequence). The V end was cut by 7 bases, the J end by 6 bases, with 19 bases between. This CDR3 has 15 amino acids. For the CDR3, the DNA is TGTGCCAGTAACACCCGACAGGGGAGGGGCAATGAGCAGTTCTTC. It translates to CASNTRQGRGNEQFF.

This chain uses TRBV19 with TRBJ1-5, with 10 bases aligning to TRBD1. The CDR3 totals 14 residues. Germline lookup yields CDR1 LNHDA and CDR2 SQIVND (reference sequence). The V segment lost 3 bases and the J segment 7 bases; nucleotides outside the gene matches: 3. As DNA, the CDR3 is TGTGCCAGTAGTATCGGGACAGGGGACCAGCCCCAGCATTTT. It codes for CASSIGTGDQPQHF.